One and the same sample provided the 29 T cell receptor beta chains below, sequenced in a study of cytomegalovirus exposure and HLA in healthy donors. Researchers ran the PCR with 60 Vbeta and 13 Jbeta primers. Clones were read by immunoSEQ multiplex PCR, and TCRdb kept only the in-frame ones, dropping some. The table has 150,000 to 200,000 clones, more than 65% seen once; the top ten hold 4.7%. The sequenced material came from PBMCs. These receptors came from a man between 18 and 35 years old in good health and CMV-seropositive.

V gene TRBV2 combines with J gene TRBJ2-1, with TRBD1 matching 8 bases. The CDR3 consists of 17 residues. The germline CDR1 and CDR2 sequences are SNHLY and FYNNEI. The trim removed 2 bases at V and 0 bases at J, leaving 6 bases unmatched. The CDR3, as DNA: TGTGCCAGCAGTGAAACAGGGGGGACCAGCTCCTACAATGAGCAGTTCTTC. Its protein is CASSETGGTSSYNEQFF.

This rearrangement joins TRBV7-2 to TRBJ1-2, with TRBD1 matching 7 bases. The CDR3 is made up of 17 amino acids. Germline V gives CDR1 SGHTA, CDR2 FQGNSA. V lost 0 bases, J lost 1 base, and 8 bases stayed unmatched. Here the CDR3 reads CASSLAGGTGDNYGYTF. The CDR3 DNA reads TGTGCCAGCAGCTTAGCCGGCGGAACAGGGGATAACTATGGCTACACCTTC. Full variable domain (rest looked up from reference TRBV7-2 and TRBJ1-2): GAGVSQSPSNKVTEKGKDVELRCDPISGHTALYWYRQSLGQGLEFLIYFQGNSAPDKSGLPSDRFSAERTGGSVSTLTIQRTQQEDSAVYLCASSLAGGTGDNYGYTFGSGTRLTVV.

The chain employs TRBV23-1 and TRBJ2-7; weak D call: TRBD1 (9 bases). TRBV23-1 belongs to the ORF category, with a function that is uncertain. This CDR3 is 14 amino acids long. Trimming shortened V by 6 bases and J by 3 bases, and 15 bases separated the two germline ends. As DNA, the CDR3 is TGCGCCAGCAGGGGACAGGGACTAGACTACGAGCAGTACGTC. As protein: CASRGQGLDYEQYV.

The V gene is TRBV10-3, the J gene TRBJ2-5; possibly TRBD1 for D (6 bases). With 4 bases removed from V and 5 bases from J, the gap between germline ends came to 11 bases. Per the germline V gene, CDR1 is ENHRY and CDR2 is SYGVKD. This CDR3 is 13 amino acids long. In DNA, the CDR3 is TGTGCCATCAGTGGTGCAGGGGAGGAGACCCAGTACTTC. As protein: CAISGAGEETQYF.

V gene TRBV2 combines with J gene TRBJ2-5, with TRBD2 as a possible D gene (6 bases). The CDR3 extends over 14 amino acids. The germline CDR1 and CDR2 sequences are SNHLY and FYNNEI. Trimming removed 9 bases from V and 5 bases from J, with 19 bases in between. CDR3 region: CASAGLRGGETQYF. In DNA form, the CDR3 reads TGTGCCAGTGCCGGGCTCCGGGGAGGCGAGACCCAGTACTTC.

The chain is built from TRBV30 and TRBJ1-2; TRBD1 might be the D (5 bases). V lost 0 bases to trimming and J lost 7 bases, with 15 bases between them. Germline values: CDR1 GTSNPN, CDR2 SVGIG (reference sequence). The CDR3 is made up of 14 amino acids. CDR3 nucleotide sequence: TGTGCCTGGAGTGTAGCAGGGAAGCTTGCTGGCTACACCTTC. It specifies CAWSVAGKLAGYTF.

The J gene is TRBJ2-7, the V gene TRBV28; 11 bases match TRBD1. V lost 4 bases and J lost 6; bases outside the gene matches: 14. The CDR3 is 17 residues long. Germline V gene lookup returns CDR1 MDHEN and CDR2 SYDVKM. The CDR3 sequence: CASSSVGGQGAPAEQYV. The CDR3 coding sequence is TGTGCCAGCAGTTCCGTAGGTGGACAGGGGGCGCCGGCCGAGCAGTACGTC.

The chain employs TRBV1 and TRBJ2-7; the D segment call TRBD2 is taken from the table without a DNA check. TRBV1 is given as a pseudogene. This CDR3 has 13 residues. The CDR3 sequence: CTSSQGYDYEQYV. CDR3 sequence (DNA): TGCACCAGCAGCCAAGGTTATGACTACGAGCAGTACGTC.

J is TRBJ1-1 and V is TRBV7-6; 8 bases match TRBD1. Per the germline V gene, CDR1 is SGHVS and CDR2 is FNYEAQ. V shed 5 bases and J 0 bases; nucleotides not matched to a gene: 5. CDR3 length: 15 amino acids. CDR3 loop: CASSATGAMNTEAFF. DNA of the CDR3: TGTGCCAGCAGCGCGACAGGGGCGATGAACACTGAAGCTTTCTTT.

As to this clone: This CDR3 is also generated by other DNA sequences in the sample. The rearrangement uses TRBV19 and TRBJ1-1; TRBD1 might be the D (6 bases). CDR3 size: 14 residues. V lost 4 bases to trimming and J lost 1 base, with 10 bases between them. The germline gives CDR1 LNHDA, CDR2 SQIVND (reference sequence). The chain's CDR3 is CASSRSGENTEAFF. The CDR3 region has the DNA TGTGCCAGTAGTAGGTCAGGGGAGAACACTGAAGCTTTCTTT.

The chain links TRBV20-1 to TRBJ2-7, with 7 bases lining up with TRBD2. J was trimmed by 5 bases and V by 5 bases; bases with no gene match: 3. The CDR3 is 11 residues long. Germline V CDR1 and CDR2: DFQATT, SNEGSKA (reference sequence). CDR3: CSAGEGNEQYV. The CDR3 DNA follows: TGCAGTGCTGGGGAGGGCAACGAGCAGTACGTC.

This clone was seen once. V gene TRBV6-5 combines with J gene TRBJ1-2; D gene uncertain. Germline V gene data show CDR1 as MNHEY and CDR2 as SVGAGI. The ends were cut back, 0 bases at V and 2 bases at J, with 7 bases in the middle. This CDR3 is 14 amino acids long. DNA of the CDR3: TGTGCCAGCAGTTACTCTTCGGAGAACTATGGCTACACCTTC. This codes for CASSYSSENYGYTF.

The genes are TRBV9 and TRBJ2-5; D is uncertain. Germline V gene lookup returns CDR1 SGDLS and CDR2 YYNGEE. Trimming stripped 3 bases from V and 5 bases from J, with 8 bases between. The CDR3 has 12 residues. CDR3 sequence (DNA): TGTGCCAGCAGCGAGACTGACGAGACCCAGTACTTC. It codes for CASSETDETQYF.

The CDR3 region is CASSESGGNQPQHF. The CDR3 region has the DNA TGTGCCAGCAGTGAATCAGGGGGCAATCAGCCCCAGCATTTT. J is TRBJ1-5 and V is TRBV25-1, with D perhaps TRBD1 (6 bases). This CDR3 has 14 residues. Trimming removed 1 base from V and 2 bases from J, with 6 bases in between. CDR1 and CDR2 (germline): MGHDK, SYGVNS.

The chain carries TRBV6-1 and TRBJ1-5, with D possibly being TRBD1 (5 bases). The CDR3 is made up of 15 amino acids. The germline gives CDR1 MNHNS, CDR2 SASEGT. Trimming shortened V by 1 base and J by 8 bases, and 15 bases separated the two germline ends. The CDR3 loop reads CASSEGTGSSKPQHF. The DNA for the CDR3 is TGTGCCAGCAGTGAAGGAACAGGTTCATCGAAGCCCCAGCATTTT.

The CDR3 sequence is CATQGPGGNQPQHF. The CDR3 nucleotides are TGTGCCACCCAGGGCCCAGGGGGAAATCAGCCCCAGCATTTT. The chain uses TRBV7-8 and TRBJ1-5, with 7 bases aligning to TRBD1. Germline values: CDR1 SGHVS, CDR2 FQNEAQ. The CDR3 extends over 14 amino acids. V lost 10 bases to trimming and J lost 4 bases; unmatched junction nucleotides: 10. The full variable domain, rest sourced from reference TRBV7-8 and TRBJ1-5, is GAGVSQSPRYKVAKRGQDVALRCDPISGHVSLFWYQQALGQGPEFLTYFQNEAQLDKSGLPSDRFFAERPEGSVSTLKIQRTQQEDSAVYLCATQGPGGNQPQHFGDGTRLSIL.

This sequence joins TRBV5-4 and TRBJ1-6; no clear D. This CDR3 has 14 amino acids. V was trimmed by 4 bases and J by 8 bases, leaving 13 bases between them. Germline CDR1 and CDR2: SGHNT and YYREEE (reference sequence). The chain's CDR3 is CASSAPVADSPLHF. The CDR3 DNA sequence: TGTGCCAGCAGCGCCCCGGTCGCCGATTCACCCCTCCACTTT.

This clone occurred a few times. The rearrangement joins TRBV5-4 to TRBJ2-6; no clear D. V lost 4 bases, J lost 1 base, and 12 bases lay in between. Per the germline V gene, CDR1 is SGHNT and CDR2 is YYREEE (reference sequence). The CDR3 totals 16 residues. CDR3 sequence reads: CASSPSVGSGANVLTF. The CDR3 region has the DNA TGTGCCAGCAGCCCAAGCGTCGGGTCTGGGGCCAACGTCCTGACTTTC. Drawing the rest from reference TRBV5-4 and TRBJ2-6, the complete variable domain is ETGVTQSPTHLIKTRGQQVTLRCSSQSGHNTVSWYQQALGQGPQFIFQYYREEENGRGNFPPRFSGLQFPNYSSELNVNALELDDSALYLCASSPSVGSGANVLTFGAGSRLTVL.

This clone was found once. V gene TRBV5-1 combines with J gene TRBJ2-5, with 10 bases identical to TRBD2. Trimming cost V 4 bases and J 7 bases; bases outside gene matches: 7. Germline CDR1 SGHRS, CDR2 YFSETQ. The CDR3 consists of 14 residues. The CDR3 DNA reads TGCGCCAGCAGCCACGGGACTAGCGACGGGACCCAGTACTTC. It is translated as CASSHGTSDGTQYF.

This clone turned up a few times. The gene calls are TRBV7-2 and TRBJ2-1; the D gene is possibly TRBD2 (7 bases). The germline V and J ends were trimmed by 11 bases and 7 bases, with 21 bases remaining between them. There are 14 residues in the CDR3. Looked up from germline, CDR1 is SGHTA and CDR2 is FQGNSA. The chain's CDR3 is CAGGGGALRNEQFF. As DNA, the CDR3 is TGTGCCGGTGGAGGGGGGGCCCTTAGGAATGAGCAGTTCTTC.

This clone was detected a few times. The chain is built from TRBV5-4 and TRBJ1-1; D is ambiguous. Germline CDR1 is SGHNT and CDR2 is YYREEE (reference sequence). V was trimmed by 3 bases and J by 4 bases, leaving 16 bases between them. CDR3 length: 15 amino acids. The CDR3 bases are TGTGCCAGCAGCTGGGCCCCACTCGAGACCACTGAAGCTTTCTTT. Residues: CASSWAPLETTEAFF. Full variable domain (missing parts from reference TRBV5-4 and TRBJ1-1): ETGVTQSPTHLIKTRGQQVTLRCSSQSGHNTVSWYQQALGQGPQFIFQYYREEENGRGNFPPRFSGLQFPNYSSELNVNALELDDSALYLCASSWAPLETTEAFFGQGTRLTVV.

This chain joins TRBV7-8 and TRBJ1-1, with D unresolved. CDR3 length: 18 amino acids. Trimming shortened V by 1 base and J by 0 bases, and 18 bases separated the two germline ends. CDR1 SGHVS and CDR2 FQNEAQ come from the germline V gene. The CDR3 nucleotides read TGTGCCAGCAGCTTAGGTTTGGACTTCAAACTCATGAACACTGAAGCTTTCTTT. Protein: CASSLGLDFKLMNTEAFF.

The DNA of the CDR3 is TGCAGCGTTTCAGGACAGGGGAAGTGGGACACTGAAGCTTTCTTT. Its protein is CSVSGQGKWDTEAFF. The chain uses TRBV29-1 and TRBJ1-1; 9 positions match TRBD1. The germline V gene encodes CDR1 SQVTM and CDR2 ANQGSEA. Losses at the gene ends were 5 bases for V and 3 bases for J; bases not matched to a gene: 10. The CDR3 has 15 residues.

The chain uses TRBV5-1 and TRBJ2-7; 9 bases align to TRBD2. Trimming removed 2 bases from V and 3 bases from J; junction bases left unmatched: 12. This CDR3 region has 17 residues. CDR1 and CDR2 (germline): SGHRS, YFSETQ. The CDR3 DNA reads TGCGCCAGCAGCTTCCTCCCTACTAATAGCGGGAGCTACGAGCAGTACGTC. Its protein product is CASSFLPTNSGSYEQYV.

The genes are TRBV4-2 and TRBJ2-2; TRBD1 aligns across 8 bases. This CDR3 has 15 residues. Germline V gene data show CDR1 as LGHNA and CDR2 as YNFKEQ. The trim removed 4 bases at V and 7 bases at J, leaving 8 bases unmatched. CDR3 coding DNA: TGTGCCAGCAGCCCTCGGCAGGGGGCCGACGGGGAGCTGTTTTTT. As protein: CASSPRQGADGELFF.

This chain connects TRBV28 to TRBJ2-7; 9 bases are a match to TRBD1. The CDR3 loop spans 15 amino acids. Trimming removed 6 bases from V and 7 bases from J; junction bases left unmatched: 13. Germline V gene sequence: CDR1 MDHEN, CDR2 SYDVKM. The CDR3 nucleotides are TGTGCCAGCAGAGGGGCCGGGACAGGGATGATTGAGCAGTACGTC. It translates to CASRGAGTGMIEQYV.

The gene calls are TRBV28 and TRBJ1-2; TRBD1 matches 8 bases. The CDR3 has 15 amino acids. V shed 4 bases and J 0 bases; nucleotides not matched to a gene: 4. In germline, CDR1 is MDHEN, CDR2 SYDVKM. The DNA for the CDR3 is TGTGCCAGCAGTTCCGCAGGGGGCACTAACTATGGCTACACCTTC. Translated: CASSSAGGTNYGYTF.

The chain is built from TRBV6-5 and TRBJ2-1; 8 bases are shared with TRBD1. The V gene end was trimmed by 0 bases and the J gene end by 4 bases; junction bases not matched to a gene: 5. CDR3 length equals 16 residues. Germline V gives CDR1 MNHEY, CDR2 SVGAGI. This CDR3 is CASSYSLRGPYNEQFF. CDR3 DNA sequence: TGTGCCAGCAGTTACTCGCTCAGGGGGCCTTACAATGAGCAGTTCTTC.

The chain links TRBV6-5 to TRBJ1-6, with D perhaps matching TRBD1 (5 bases). The CDR3 contains 13 residues. The germline V gene encodes CDR1 MNHEY and CDR2 SVGAGI. The germline V and J ends were trimmed by 5 bases and 7 bases, with 9 bases remaining between them. The CDR3 nucleotides read TGTGCCAGCAGTCTAGACAGCAATTCACCCCTCCACTTT. Translation: CASSLDSNSPLHF.